The entry below describes one TCR beta chain. The clone's antigen remains unknown. Nothing much larger sits one base from this clone, and base qualities are not available. TCRbeta CDR3 regions were amplified from genomic DNA by means of the immunoSEQ Assay, a bias-controlled multiplex PCR. Per the original workflow: Nucleated cell counts per sample were estimated from amplification of reference gene primers within the assay. To quantify the absolute abundance of each unique TCRbeta CDR3 rearrangement, sequence reads were collapsed and filtered. Productive Simpson clonality was computed per sample as the square root of Simpson's diversity index over productive rearrangements. The clones in this table, taken by TCRdb from immuneACCESS, are in-frame only. Not every clone is retained; where verified, under half of the shortfall comes from an unresolved V gene, and the cause of the rest is unknown. That table gives V, J and clone size, and the DNA gave D and trimming. This sample lists approximately 260,000 clones; around nine tenths were detected once. Of the sample, around 2.2% falls within the top ten clones.

This record comes from a study of blood T cell repertoires in COVID-19 (TCRdb year 2020). Looking at the study overall: Samples covering the acute and convalescent phases of COVID-19 were provided by collaborators in the United States, Italy and Spain. The prospective study material was composed of cDNA or gDNA derived from T cells, B-cell-depleted T cells, or PBMCs. Samples came from the ongoing ImmuneRACE study (first 160 participants) plus 1,254 subjects from 6 global collaborators. A freely available public database, intended as a resource for researchers studying the immune response to SARS-CoV-2, is where the repertoires were released. Where available, HLA class I and class II types were taken from metadata supplied by the sample provider and were not determined by assay-based typing. The dataset comprised deeply sampled blood TCRbeta repertoires from subjects exposed to, actively infected with, or recovered from COVID-19. Sample metadata almost always included a de-identified subject ID, COVID-19 status, age in years and sex. Paper-wide results and their limitations: The amount of clinical and demographic metadata varied by source and participant and was provided uncurated.

Another Seattle source contributed samples from volunteer blood donors who had recovered from COVID-19. Collaborating institutions collected whole blood in K2EDTA tubes following their own protocols. For TCRbeta analysis, collaborators shipped samples as frozen whole blood, isolated PBMCs, or DNA extracted from either of those sample types. Trimming removed 0 bases from V and 6 bases from J, leaving 11 bases between the germline ends. The germline V gene (reference sequence) provides CDR1 GTSNPN and CDR2 SVGIG. The CDR3 covers 13 residues, taking in both the cysteine and the phenylalanine. The only DNA kept is the CDR3, 39 bases in frame from the first base.

Specimen: peripheral blood. This receptor chain uses TRBV30 and TRBJ1-2; TRBD1 could be the D gene, as 5 bases match. This clonotype was obtained from a woman in her 40s who had recovered from COVID-19. The CDR3 has the sequence CAWSVSPGNGYTF. The DNA sequence is TGTGCCTGGAGTGTCTCTCCAGGGAATGGCTACACCTTC.